This T cell receptor beta chain was recorded in a study of cytomegalovirus exposure and HLA in healthy donors. Looking at the study overall: Among several hundred genotyped donors, around 81% fell in the Caucasian-associated ancestry cluster. Findings and limits, study-wide: Per a prior analysis, the majority of TCR beta V segments were productive roughly 90% or roughly 30% of the time. Reported findings show TCR beta sequences accurately forecast HLA-A and HLA-B alleles in most subjects.

From germline, CDR1 is KGHSH and CDR2 LQKENI. This CDR3 contains 14 residues. With 2 bases clipped from V and 7 bases from J, the junction kept 5 bases outside the gene matches. Amplification used 60 Vbeta primers and 13 Jbeta primers. Profiled with immunoSEQ multiplex PCR; TCRdb holds only in-frame clones, not every one. The sample consists of approximately 110,000 clones, about three quarters of them appearing once. This clone was recorded once. Its antigen is not known. V usage is TRBV18 and J usage is TRBJ1-5; 7 nucleotides agree with TRBD1. This TCR was recovered from a woman in her forties in good health and CMV-seropositive. Sequencing was performed on PBMCs. CDR3 sequence (DNA): TGTGCCAGCTCACCATACCGGGACAGCCAGCCCCAGCATTTT. Amino acids: CASSPYRDSQPQHF.